Below, 23 T cell receptor beta chains from the same sample are listed, as sequenced in a study of T cell responses to AZD1222 COVID-19 vaccine (dated by TCRdb to 2020 to 2022). Sample time point, as interpreted from the label and publication: about 28 days (+/-7) after the second vaccine dose. Libraries were made using the immunoSEQ multiplex PCR assay. Drawn from immuneACCESS, this table holds only the in-frame rearrangements with V and J called that TCRdb kept. Clones are partly lost; checked studies trace under half to an unresolved V gene and leave the rest unexplained. This sample holds around 180,000 clones; more than 75% were observed only once. The top ten hold roughly a quarter of the sample. The sequencing here drew on peripheral blood, taken 28 days after the second AZD1222 dose. All receptors derive from an adult who received the AZD1222 COVID-19 vaccine.

The genes are TRBV12-3 or TRBV12-4 and TRBJ2-7; TRBD1 is a possible D gene (6 bases). The CDR3 contains 13 residues. Trimming shortened V by 5 bases and J by 6 bases, and 14 bases separated the two germline ends. CDR3 loop: CASSTNQGSEQYF. The CDR3 DNA reads as TGTGCCAGCAGTACTAATCAGGGGTCCGAGCAGTACTTC.

The chain combines TRBV9 with TRBJ2-3; 11 bases agree with TRBD1. This CDR3 is built from 17 residues. Germline values: CDR1 SGDLS, CDR2 YYNGEE. The V gene end was trimmed by 4 bases and the J gene end by 3 bases; junction bases not matched to a gene: 10. In nucleotides, the CDR3 is TGTGCCAGCAGCCCGACCGGGACAGGGGGTCTGACAGATACGCAGTATTTT. It encodes CASSPTGTGGLTDTQYF.

This chain links TRBV7-2 with TRBJ2-5; no reliable D call. This CDR3 is 13 amino acids long. Looked up from germline, CDR1 is SGHTA and CDR2 is FQGNSA. Trimming took off 5 bases at V and 0 bases at J, with 7 bases between the two ends. The CDR3: CASSPEYQETQYF. The CDR3 nucleotides are TGTGCCAGCAGCCCGGAGTACCAAGAGACCCAGTACTTC. Supplemented by reference TRBV7-2 and TRBJ2-5, the full variable domain reads GAGVSQSPSNKVTEKGKDVELRCDPISGHTALYWYRQSLGQGLEFLIYFQGNSAPDKSGLPSDRFSAERTGGSVSTLTIQRTQQEDSAVYLCASSPEYQETQYFGPGTRLLVL.

The CDR3 DNA follows: TGTGCCAGCCGTTCGGGCACTGAAGCTTTCTTT. Translating gives CASRSGTEAFF. The chain has TRBV19 and TRBJ1-1; D remains ambiguous. Trimming removed 9 bases from V and 4 bases from J, with 9 bases in between. Germline lookup yields CDR1 LNHDA and CDR2 SQIVND (reference sequence). This CDR3 is built from 11 residues. The full variable domain, with the rest looked up from reference TRBV19 and TRBJ1-1, is DGGITQSPKYLFRKEGQNVTLSCEQNLNHDAMYWYRQDPGQGLRLIYYSQIVNDFQKGDIAEGYSVSREKKESFPLTVTSAQKNPTAFYLCASRSGTEAFFGQGTRLTVV.

The J gene is TRBJ2-3, the V gene TRBV18, with no clear D. V was cut by 4 bases and J by 3 bases, with 8 bases left in between. Germline CDR1 and CDR2: KGHSH and LQKENI. The CDR3 has 13 amino acids. The CDR3: CASSLPGTDTQYF. CDR3 nucleotides: TGTGCCAGCTCACTCCCTGGAACAGATACGCAGTATTTT. The entire variable domain, with the rest obtained from reference TRBV18 and TRBJ2-3, is as follows: NAGVMQNPRHLVRRRGQEARLRCSPMKGHSHVYWYRQLPEEGLKFMVYLQKENIIDESGMPKERFSAEFPKEGPSILRIQQVVRGDSAAYFCASSLPGTDTQYFGPGTRLTVL.

The J gene is TRBJ2-7, the V gene TRBV6-2 or TRBV6-3; D is perhaps TRBD1 or TRBD2 (5 bases each). CDR1 is MNHEY and CDR2 is SVGEGT in the germline V gene. The V gene lost 3 bases and the J gene lost 4 bases, with 7 bases spanning the gap. CDR3 length: 12 amino acids. The CDR3 protein is CASSYWGYEQYF. CDR3 sequence (DNA): TGTGCCAGCAGTTATTGGGGGTACGAGCAGTACTTC.

J is TRBJ2-1 and V is TRBV28; D possibly corresponds to TRBD1 (6 bases). Germline CDR1 reads MDHEN; CDR2 reads SYDVKM. The CDR3 loop spans 16 amino acids. Deletions cut 4 bases from V and 4 bases from J, with 17 bases between. The CDR3 nucleotides are TGTGCCAGCAGTTCCCCTGGCAGGGGCTATTACAATGAGCAGTTCTTC. It encodes CASSSPGRGYYNEQFF.

The V call is TRBV7-3, the J call TRBJ2-2; D remains ambiguous. The CDR3 contains 17 residues. The ends were cut back, 2 bases at V and 2 bases at J, with 15 bases in the middle. From germline, CDR1 is SGHTA and CDR2 FQGTGA. In DNA, the CDR3 is TGTGCCAGCAGCTTACAACCGAAGAACCCCAACACCGGGGAGCTGTTTTTT. This sequence encodes CASSLQPKNPNTGELFF.

This clone showed up just once. The chain's CDR3 is CASSLWRQETQYF. The CDR3, as DNA: TGTGCCAGCAGCCTGTGGCGACAAGAGACCCAGTACTTC. V is TRBV12-3 or TRBV12-4 and J is TRBJ2-5; no clear D gene. V was shortened by 6 bases and J by 2 bases, with 10 bases between the two germline ends. This CDR3 contains 13 residues.

The V call is TRBV14, the J call TRBJ2-2; no firm D call. The germline V gene has CDR1 SGHDN and CDR2 FVKESK. The V gene lost 0 bases and the J gene lost 6 bases, with 14 bases spanning the gap. The CDR3 consists of 16 residues. The CDR3 nucleotides are TGTGCCAGCAGCCAAGATCTCCCGGGTATGGCCGGGGAGCTGTTTTTT. Translated, it gives CASSQDLPGMAGELFF.

The count of this clone is one. The genes are TRBV19 and TRBJ2-1; D perhaps matches TRBD2 (6 bases). CDR3 size: 16 residues. Germline V gene sequence: CDR1 LNHDA, CDR2 SQIVND (reference sequence). Trimming stripped 4 bases from V and 1 base from J, with 14 bases between. CDR3 protein: CASSTRGGMSYNEQFF. The CDR3 DNA sequence: TGTGCCAGTAGTACCCGTGGGGGGATGTCCTACAATGAGCAGTTCTTC.

The chain links TRBV5-1 to TRBJ2-7; TRBD2 matches 9 bases. Per germline, CDR1 SGHRS and CDR2 YFSETQ. The CDR3 runs to 14 residues. The V gene end was trimmed by 1 base and the J gene end by 5 bases; junction bases not matched to a gene: 4. The CDR3 region is CASSLSSGTHEQYF. CDR3 coding DNA: TGCGCCAGCAGCTTGTCTAGCGGGACCCACGAGCAGTACTTC.

J is TRBJ2-5 and V is TRBV7-3, with TRBD2 identical over 8 bases. V shed 1 base, J shed 7 bases, and the junction held 14 bases outside the gene matches. This CDR3 has 17 amino acids. Germline CDR1 is SGHTA and CDR2 is FQGTGA. The CDR3 bases are TGTGCCAGCAGCTTAATGGGCGAGGCGGGAGGACACTCGACCCAGTACTTC. Amino acids: CASSLMGEAGGHSTQYF.

The chain combines TRBV19 with TRBJ2-1; D assignment may be TRBD1 or TRBD2 (5 bases each). The CDR3 is 14 residues long. V dropped 1 base and J dropped 11 bases, with 15 bases sitting between them. The germline V gene encodes CDR1 LNHDA and CDR2 SQIVND (reference sequence). CDR3 region: CASSIAGRGEKQFF. The CDR3 nucleotides read TGTGCCAGTAGTATAGCCGGACGGGGCGAAAAGCAGTTCTTC.

The V gene is TRBV7-2, the J gene TRBJ2-1, with D tentatively TRBD2 (5 bases). The CDR3 has 15 amino acids. Trimming took 8 bases from V and 0 from J, leaving 14 bases between them. In germline, CDR1 is SGHTA, CDR2 FQGNSA. CDR3 region: CASRVAGSSYNEQFF. In nucleotides, the CDR3 is TGTGCCAGCCGCGTGGCGGGCAGCTCCTACAATGAGCAGTTCTTC.

The CDR3 nucleotides read TGTGCCGTGGCCCCGACTGCCGATTCCTACGAGCAGTACTTC. Its protein product is CAVAPTADSYEQYF. The V call is TRBV6-5, the J call TRBJ2-7; D call uncertain. The CDR3 is made up of 14 amino acids. The germline V gene has CDR1 MNHEY and CDR2 SVGAGI. Trimming removed 11 bases from V and 1 base from J, with 18 bases in between.

The V call is TRBV29-1, the J call TRBJ2-3; 7 bases line up with TRBD2. Germline V gene data show CDR1 as SQVTM and CDR2 as ANQGSEA. With V trimmed by 6 bases and J by 5 bases, 8 bases remained unmatched. This CDR3 has 13 residues. The CDR3 here is CSVAPQRGDTQYF. The DNA of the CDR3 is TGCAGCGTCGCACCCCAGCGGGGAGATACGCAGTATTTT.

The V gene is TRBV5-4, the J gene TRBJ1-1; D perhaps matches TRBD1 (6 bases). V was clipped by 4 bases and J by 1 base, with 11 bases between them. Germline V lookup: CDR1 SGHNT, CDR2 YYREEE (reference sequence). The CDR3 runs 14 residues. The CDR3 sequence is CASSLPGQNTEAFF. The CDR3 DNA sequence: TGTGCCAGCAGCCTCCCGGGACAGAACACTGAAGCTTTCTTT.

The chain carries TRBV6-2 or TRBV6-3 and TRBJ2-6, with TRBD2 matching over 13 bases. J lost 3 bases, V lost 2 bases, and 7 bases had no gene match. CDR3 length: 19 residues. The germline V gene has CDR1 MNHEY and CDR2 SVGEGT. CDR3: CASSYTRTSGSLGANVLTF. The CDR3 DNA sequence: TGTGCCAGCAGTTACACCAGGACTAGCGGGAGTCTTGGGGCCAACGTCCTGACTTTC.

The chain uses TRBV30 and TRBJ2-1, with 7 bases that match TRBD2. V lost 4 bases and J lost 1; bases outside the gene matches: 7. This CDR3 is built from 15 residues. Germline V lookup: CDR1 GTSNPN, CDR2 SVGIG (reference sequence). The CDR3 nucleotides read TGTGCCTGGAATCGGGCTAGCGGATCCTACAATGAGCAGTTCTTC. Residues: CAWNRASGSYNEQFF.

This chain joins TRBV9 and TRBJ2-4, with 9 positions matching TRBD2. Trimming at V came to 0 bases and at J to 0 bases, leaving 13 bases not matched to a gene. The CDR3 extends over 20 amino acids. CDR1 and CDR2 (germline): SGDLS, YYNGEE. The CDR3 DNA follows: TGTGCCAGCAGCGTAGCTTCGACTAGCGGAGTGGATGTAGCCAAAAACATTCAGTACTTC. Translated: CASSVASTSGVDVAKNIQYF. The variable domain in full, with the rest retrieved from reference TRBV9 and TRBJ2-4, is DSGVTQTPKHLITATGQRVTLRCSPRSGDLSVYWYQQSLDQGLQFLIQYYNGEERAKGNILERFSAQQFPDLHSELNLSSLELGDSALYFCASSVASTSGVDVAKNIQYFGAGTRLSVL.

The rearrangement joins TRBV28 to TRBJ1-5; 9 bases align to TRBD1. Germline V gene lookup returns CDR1 MDHEN and CDR2 SYDVKM. The CDR3 length is 17 residues. J was trimmed by 0 bases and V by 3 bases; bases with no gene match: 6. CDR3 protein: CASSFRRTGVSNQPQHF. In DNA form, the CDR3 reads TGTGCCAGCAGTTTCAGAAGGACAGGGGTTAGCAATCAGCCCCAGCATTTT.

The sample holds a few counts of this clone. The chain recombines TRBV30 with TRBJ1-3, with D unresolved. Trimming stripped 4 bases from V and 5 bases from J, with 15 bases between. The CDR3 is made up of 14 amino acids. The germline gives CDR1 GTSNPN, CDR2 SVGIG (reference sequence). The CDR3 is CAWTAFSLRNTIYF. For the CDR3, the DNA is TGTGCCTGGACGGCCTTTTCCCTAAGAAACACCATATATTTT. Combining the CDR3 with reference TRBV30 and TRBJ1-3 gives the whole variable domain SQTIHQWPATLVQPVGSPLSLECTVEGTSNPNLYWYRQAAGRGLQLLFYSVGIGQISSEVPQNLSASRPQDRQFILSSKKLLLSDSGFYLCAWTAFSLRNTIYFGEGSWLTVV.